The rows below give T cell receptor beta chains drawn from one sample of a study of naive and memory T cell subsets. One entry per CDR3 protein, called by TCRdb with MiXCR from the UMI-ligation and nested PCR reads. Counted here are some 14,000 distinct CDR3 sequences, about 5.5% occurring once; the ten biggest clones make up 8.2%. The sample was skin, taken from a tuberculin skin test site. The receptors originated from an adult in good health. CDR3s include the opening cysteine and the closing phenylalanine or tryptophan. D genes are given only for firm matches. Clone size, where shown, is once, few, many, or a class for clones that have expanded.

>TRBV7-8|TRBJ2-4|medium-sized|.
CASSPPQSLAKNIQYF
TGTGCCAGCAGCCCGCCCCAGTCGTTGGCCAAAAACATTCAGTACTTC
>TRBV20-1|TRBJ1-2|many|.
CSAKHGYGYTF
TGCAGTGCTAAGCACGGGTATGGCTACACCTTC
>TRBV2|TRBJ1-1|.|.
CASSPEQAVDTEAFF
TGTGCCAGCAGTCCGGAGCAGGCGGTGGACACTGAAGCTTTCTTT
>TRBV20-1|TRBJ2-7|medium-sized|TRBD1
CSAGQGLYEQYF
TGCAGTGCGGGACAGGGGCTCTACGAGCAGTACTTC
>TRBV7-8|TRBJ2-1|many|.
CASSWTPSEQFF
TGTGCCAGCAGCTGGACTCCTTCTGAGCAGTTCTTC
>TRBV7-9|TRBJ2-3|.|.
CASSGGRTDTQYF
TGTGCCAGCAGCGGGGGACGGACAGATACGCAGTATTTT
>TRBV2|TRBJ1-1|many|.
CASNPTVGVAFF
TGTGCCAGCAACCCGACGGTCGGAGTAGCTTTCTTT
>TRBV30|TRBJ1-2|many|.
CAWSTATGGYGYTF
TGTGCCTGGAGTACGGCCACAGGAGGCTATGGCTACACCTTC
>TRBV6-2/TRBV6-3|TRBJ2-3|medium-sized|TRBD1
CASSNPGGSTDTQYF
TGTGCCAGCAGTAACCCAGGGGGCAGCACAGATACGCAGTATTTT
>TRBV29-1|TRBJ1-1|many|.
CSGTVYAEAFF
TGCAGCGGTACAGTGTACGCTGAAGCTTTCTTT
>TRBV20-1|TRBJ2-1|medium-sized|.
CSASRQSNEQFF
TGCAGTGCTAGCCGACAGTCCAATGAGCAGTTCTTC
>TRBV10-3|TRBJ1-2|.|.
CAIGEKVLVGYTF
TGTGCCATCGGTGAGAAAGTTCTCGTGGGCTACACCTTC
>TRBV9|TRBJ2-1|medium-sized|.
CASSVTGTASSYNEQFF
TGTGCCAGCAGCGTAACCGGGACCGCCAGCTCCTACAATGAGCAGTTCTTC
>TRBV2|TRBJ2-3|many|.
CASSRTADTQYF
TGTGCCAGCAGTCGGACGGCCGATACGCAGTATTTT
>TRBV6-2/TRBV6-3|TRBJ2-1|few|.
CASSYRPAIPGAYNEQFF
TGTGCCAGCAGTTACCGTCCCGCGATCCCCGGGGCCTACAATGAGCAGTTCTTC